Below are 19 T cell receptor beta chains sequenced from a single sample in a study of T cells after yellow fever vaccination (dated by TCRdb to about 2019). Libraries came from 5' RACE. Sequencing was carried out with an Illumina HiSeq 2500. The raw public data were reprocessed by TCRdb itself: fastp quality trimming at Q25, MiXCR clonotype calling, in-frame beta chains only. Rows are combined by CDR3 protein, so each entry shows the most common genes and DNA. The sample data list about 300,000 distinct CDR3 sequences, and around 6.8% of these were observed just once. The ten largest account for about a sixth of the sample. What this sample's treatment or condition label stands for: live attenuated yellow fever vaccine strain. The starting material was PBMCs, obtained more than 35 days after the first yellow fever vaccination. These receptors were collected from a man between 18 and 35 years old who received the YFV17D yellow fever vaccine.

This chain connects TRBV6-1 to TRBJ2-7; 7 nucleotides align to TRBD1. Unmatched junction bases numbered 7, after V lost 6 bases and J lost 2 bases. This CDR3 comprises 14 residues. Germline CDR1 and CDR2: MNHNS and SASEGT. CDR3 sequence (DNA): TGTGCCAGCAGCCCTCGGGACAGAACCTACGAGCAGTACTTC. Translated: CASSPRDRTYEQYF.

The sample holds a few counts of this clonotype. The rearrangement uses TRBV7-9 and TRBJ2-3; TRBD2 matches at 8 bases. The CDR3 covers 15 residues. The germline V gene encodes CDR1 SEHNR and CDR2 FQNEAQ (reference sequence). V trimming: 11 bases; J trimming: 0 bases; junction bases outside the gene matches: 10. The CDR3 DNA is TGTGCCCTCCACGGGGGGGGGATTAGCACAGATACGCAGTATTTT. Translation: CALHGGGISTDTQYF.

The chain has TRBV27 and TRBJ2-3, with D perhaps given as TRBD1 or TRBD2 (5 bases each). In germline, CDR1 is MNHEY, CDR2 SMNVEV (reference sequence). The CDR3 totals 13 residues. Trimming stripped 3 bases from V and 7 bases from J, with 11 bases between. CDR3 coding DNA: TGTGCCAGCAGTTTTCCGGGGACCAATACGCAGTATTTT. It encodes CASSFPGTNTQYF.

This clonotype appeared a few times. The chain links TRBV6-2 or TRBV6-3 to TRBJ2-1, with a possible D match to TRBD2 (5 bases). Trimming left V 6 bases short and J 10 bases short, with 16 bases between. The CDR3 runs to 13 residues. Germline CDR1 reads MNHEY; CDR2 reads SVGEGT. The CDR3 DNA sequence: TGTGCCAGCAGCCTAGGCGGGTGGGAAGAGCAGTTCTTC. Translation gives CASSLGGWEEQFF.

The chain is built from TRBV7-9 and TRBJ1-6, with D tentatively TRBD1 (5 bases). Germline values: CDR1 SEHNR, CDR2 FQNEAQ (reference sequence). The CDR3 has 14 amino acids. V lost 4 bases, J lost 10 bases, and 14 bases lay in between. CDR3 nucleotides: TGTGCCAGCAGCTCGGACACTAGTAACTCACCCCTCCACTTT. It translates to CASSSDTSNSPLHF. The full variable domain, with the rest looked up from reference TRBV7-9 and TRBJ1-6, is DTGVSQNPRHKITKRGQNVTFRCDPISEHNRLYWYRQTLGQGPEFLTYFQNEAQLEKSRLLSDRFSAERPKGSFSTLEIQRTEQGDSAMYLCASSSDTSNSPLHFGNGTRLTVT.

The rearrangement joins TRBV20-1 to TRBJ2-7; a possible D gene is TRBD1 (6 bases). The germline V gene encodes CDR1 DFQATT and CDR2 SNEGSKA (reference sequence). The CDR3 consists of 14 residues. The V and J ends lost 6 bases and 3 bases respectively, with 18 bases between them. This CDR3 reads CSANDRMGFYEQYF. The CDR3 DNA reads as TGCAGTGCCAACGACAGGATGGGATTCTACGAGCAGTACTTC.

This clonotype came up a few times. V and J are TRBV20-1 and TRBJ2-7; 16 bases agree with TRBD2. Germline V gene lookup returns CDR1 DFQATT and CDR2 SNEGSKA (reference sequence). Trimming removed 3 bases from V and 3 bases from J; junction bases left unmatched: 8. The CDR3 sequence is 17 residues long. As DNA, the CDR3 is TGCAGTGCTAGGGGACTAGCGGGGGGGCCTTCCTACTACGAGCAGTACTTC. Amino acids: CSARGLAGGPSYYEQYF.

On this clonotype: A clone one base away is much larger, so this may be a read error. The chain is built from TRBV9 and TRBJ1-5; the D is unclear. Germline V lookup: CDR1 SGDLS, CDR2 YYNGEE. The CDR3 runs 13 residues. The CDR3 spells CATSVYDNQPQHF. CDR3 coding DNA: TGTGCCACCAGCGTATACGATAATCAGCCCCAGCATTTT.

The gene calls are TRBV12-3 or TRBV12-4 and TRBJ2-1; 8 nucleotides line up with TRBD2. This CDR3 spans 16 amino acids. V dropped 2 bases and J dropped 0; count of bases not matched to a gene: 3. CDR3 DNA: TGTGCCAGCAGTTTAAGGAGCGGGGGCTCCTACAATGAGCAGTTCTTC. Its translation: CASSLRSGGSYNEQFF.

J is TRBJ1-1 and V is TRBV9; D uncertain. CDR3 length: 14 residues. CDR1 is SGDLS and CDR2 is YYNGEE in the germline V gene. V lost 0 bases, J lost 3 bases, and 9 bases lay in between. As DNA, the CDR3 is TGTGCCAGCAGCGTAGGGGCCTTGGACACTGAAGCTTTCTTT. This codes for CASSVGALDTEAFF.

In DNA, the CDR3 is TGTGCCACCAGTGATTCGAATCGGCCAGAAAAGCAGTTCTTC. Its translation is CATSDSNRPEKQFF. V usage is TRBV24-1 and J usage is TRBJ2-1; D is unclear. This CDR3 is built from 14 residues. V gave up 2 bases and J gave up 11 bases, with 15 bases separating them. The germline gives CDR1 KGHDR, CDR2 SFDVKD.

CDR3 sequence (DNA): TGTGCCAGCAGCAGACTACAGGGGGCAGGGTTCAATGAGCAGTTCTTC. Translation gives CASSRLQGAGFNEQFF. The chain carries TRBV7-2 and TRBJ2-1, with 9 bases aligning to TRBD1. CDR1 and CDR2 (germline): SGHTA, FQGNSA. CDR3 length: 16 residues. With 5 bases clipped from V and 6 bases from J, the junction kept 11 bases outside the gene matches.

In its sample, this clonotype was seen many times. The chain employs TRBV9 and TRBJ2-3; D gene uncertain. CDR1 is SGDLS and CDR2 is YYNGEE in the germline V gene. The CDR3 totals 14 residues. V lost 3 bases and J 8 bases, leaving 16 bases between the germline ends. The CDR3 spells CASSGSAPTFTQYF. The CDR3 DNA follows: TGTGCCAGCAGCGGAAGCGCTCCTACATTTACGCAGTATTTT.

V gene TRBV2 combines with J gene TRBJ1-5, with no clear D. Trimming removed 0 bases at V and 9 bases at J, with 15 bases between. The CDR3 runs 15 residues. Germline V gives CDR1 SNHLY, CDR2 FYNNEI. CDR3 region: CASSEARNELWPQHF. The CDR3 bases are TGTGCCAGCAGTGAAGCGCGGAATGAGTTATGGCCCCAGCATTTT.

Details on this clonotype: A read error may produce the germline difference seen at one junction end. This chain connects TRBV5-1 to TRBJ2-3; the D gene is possibly TRBD2 (5 bases). CDR3 size: 13 residues. The germline gives CDR1 SGHRS, CDR2 YFSETQ. In DNA, the CDR3 is TGCTCCAGCAGCTTGGAGGTCCGAGATACGCAGTATTTT. Encoded protein: CSSSLEVRDTQYF.

This rearrangement joins TRBV7-6 to TRBJ2-7; TRBD1 matches at 7 bases. V lost 4 bases to trimming and J lost 5 bases; unmatched junction nucleotides: 5. Germline CDR1 SGHVS, CDR2 FNYEAQ. This CDR3 has 13 amino acids. In DNA, the CDR3 is TGTGCCAGCAGCTCAGGGACAGATAACGAGCAGTACTTC. Encoded protein: CASSSGTDNEQYF.

The chain uses TRBV4-3 and TRBJ1-2; D ambiguous. Germline V lookup: CDR1 LGHNA, CDR2 YSLEER. Trimming cost V 4 bases and J 4 bases, with 13 bases left between them. The CDR3 covers 14 residues. The CDR3 bases are TGCGCCAGCAGCCCCCTAGCCACACCCTATGGCTACACCTTC. Protein product: CASSPLATPYGYTF.

The chain uses TRBV5-1 and TRBJ2-3; 7 nucleotides agree with TRBD2. The CDR3 consists of 18 residues. Trimming took 0 bases from V and 2 from J; bases not matched to a gene: 12. Per the germline V gene, CDR1 is SGHRS and CDR2 is YFSETQ. CDR3 amino acids: CASSLGWAASGHTDTQYF. As DNA, the CDR3 is TGCGCCAGCAGCTTGGGTTGGGCGGCTAGCGGCCACACAGATACGCAGTATTTT.

This chain links TRBV5-5 with TRBJ2-5; 13 bases are shared with TRBD2. Germline V gene lookup returns CDR1 SGHKS and CDR2 YYEKEE (reference sequence). The CDR3 is 15 amino acids. The junction had 2 bases not matched to a gene; V was cut back by 6 bases and J by 0 bases. CDR3 sequence: CASTTSGGNQETQYF. The CDR3 DNA is TGTGCCAGCACGACTAGCGGGGGGAACCAAGAGACCCAGTACTTC. Full variable domain (missing parts from reference TRBV5-5 and TRBJ2-5): DAGVTQSPTHLIKTRGQQVTLRCSPISGHKSVSWYQQVLGQGPQFIFQYYEKEERGRGNFPDRFSARQFPNYSSELNVNALLLGDSALYLCASTTSGGNQETQYFGPGTRLLVL.